This TCR beta chain was recovered during a study of blood T cell repertoires in COVID-19. Overall study context: T cells, B-cell-depleted T cells, or PBMCs provided the cDNA or gDNA that served as material.

V lost 3 bases, J lost 2 bases, and 3 bases stayed unmatched. This CDR3 comprises 15 residues. Germline-derived CDR1 and CDR2 are SGHNT and YENEEA. Clinical history reported by participants formed the basis on which cohorts were assigned. Per the original methods: The authors estimated nucleated cell counts from reference gene primer amplification. Data came from immunoSEQ multiplex PCR; TCRdb stores just in-frame clones and leaves some out. D and trimming come from the DNA, and the V and J calls and clone size come from that table. The sample holds some 240,000 clones; approximately 83% are singletons and the top ten take roughly 3.3%.

The TCR sequence derives from a woman in her thirties or forties with acute COVID-19. The specimen was PBMCs or T cells enriched from blood (not recorded which). The chain employs TRBV11-3 and TRBJ2-1, with TRBD2 identical over 8 bases. The CDR3 reads CASSLGTSTYNEQFF. CDR3 sequence (DNA): TGTGCCAGCAGCTTGGGGACTAGTACCTACAATGAGCAGTTCTTC.